This TCR beta chain appears in the sequencing data of a study of blood T cell repertoires in COVID-19. From germline, CDR1 is SGHDT and CDR2 YYEEEE. The length of the CDR3 is 15 residues. The junction had 5 bases not matched to a gene; V was cut back by 0 bases and J by 7 bases. Here immunoSEQ multiplex PCR was the method, and the copy in TCRdb shows in-frame clones only, minus some. The sample lists 140,000 or so clones, 90% occurring once. The sequence was collected from a woman aged 80 or older with acute or convalescent COVID-19. The specimen sequenced was peripheral blood. The chain is built from TRBV5-6 and TRBJ1-2, with 11 bases matching TRBD1. CDR3 amino acids: CASSLVGQGDRGYTF. The CDR3 DNA reads TGTGCCAGCAGCTTGGTGGGACAGGGGGACCGTGGCTACACCTTC. The full variable domain, its missing parts supplied by reference TRBV5-6 and TRBJ1-2, is DAGVTQSPTHLIKTRGQQVTLRCSPKSGHDTVSWYQQALGQGPQFIFQYYEEEERQRGNFPDRFSGHQFPNYSSELNVNALLLGDSALYLCASSLVGQGDRGYTFGSGTRLTVV.